The TCR beta chain described here comes from a study of T cells in localized non-small cell lung cancer. This clone has a handful of counts. The antigen is unknown. With 0 bases removed from V and 6 bases from J, the gap between germline ends came to 8 bases. The CDR3 loop spans 14 amino acids. Germline V lookup: CDR1 LNHNV, CDR2 YYDKDF (reference sequence). Data came from immunoSEQ multiplex PCR; TCRdb stores just in-frame clones and leaves some out. The sample shows roughly 67,000 clones, roughly 81% of them seen only once. Study-level findings and limits: Higher adjacent-lung clonality was associated with shorter survival. Turning up in adjacent lung were a median approximately 57 of the top 100 tumor clones.

The source was peripheral blood, collected before any cancer treatment. The chain uses TRBV15 and TRBJ1-4, with TRBD1 as a possible D gene (5 bases). The sequence was obtained from a female donor of 60 years or more with stage I lung adenocarcinoma. CDR3 sequence (DNA): TGTGCCACCAGCAGAGATCAGGGAGATGAAAAACTGTTTTTT. Translated, it gives CATSRDQGDEKLFF.